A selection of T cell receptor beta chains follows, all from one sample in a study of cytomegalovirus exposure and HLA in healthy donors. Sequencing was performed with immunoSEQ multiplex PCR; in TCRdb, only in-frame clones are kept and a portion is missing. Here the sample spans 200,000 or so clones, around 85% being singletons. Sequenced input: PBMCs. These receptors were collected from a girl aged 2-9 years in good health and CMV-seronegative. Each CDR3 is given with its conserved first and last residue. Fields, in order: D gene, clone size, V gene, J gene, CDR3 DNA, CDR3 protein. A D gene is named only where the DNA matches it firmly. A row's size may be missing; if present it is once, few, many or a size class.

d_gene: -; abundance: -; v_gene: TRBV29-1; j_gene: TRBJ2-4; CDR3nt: TGCAGCGTTGAAGACGGAGCCAAAAACATTCAGTACTTC; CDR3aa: CSVEDGAKNIQYF
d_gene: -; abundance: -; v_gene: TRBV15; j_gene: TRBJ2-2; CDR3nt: TGTGCCACCAGCAGAGTTACAGCGAACACCGGGGAGCTGTTTTTT; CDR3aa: CATSRVTANTGELFF
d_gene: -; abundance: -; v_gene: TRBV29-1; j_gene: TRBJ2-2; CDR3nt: TGCAGCGTTGAAGAGCGGCACACCGGGGAGCTGTTTTTT; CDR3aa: CSVEERHTGELFF
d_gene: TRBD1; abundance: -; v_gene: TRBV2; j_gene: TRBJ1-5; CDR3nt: TGTGCCAGCAGGGGACAGGACGTCAATCAGCCCCAGCATTTT; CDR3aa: CASRGQDVNQPQHF
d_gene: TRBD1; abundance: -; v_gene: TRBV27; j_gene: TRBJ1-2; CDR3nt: TGTGCCAGCAGCCCGGACAGGATCTATGGCTACACCTTC; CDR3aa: CASSPDRIYGYTF
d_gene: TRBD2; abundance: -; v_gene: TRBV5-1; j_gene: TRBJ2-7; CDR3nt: TGCGCCAGCAGCTTGAGCGGGGGAACCTACGAGCAGTACTTC; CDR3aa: CASSLSGGTYEQYF
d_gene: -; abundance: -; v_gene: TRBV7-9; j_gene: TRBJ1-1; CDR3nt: TGTGCCAGCAGTCGACAGGAGACGAACACTGAAGCTTTCTTT; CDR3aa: CASSRQETNTEAFF
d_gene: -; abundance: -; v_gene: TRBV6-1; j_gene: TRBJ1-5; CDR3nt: TGTGCCAGCAGTGAAACCCAGTATAGCAATCAGCCCCAGCATTTT; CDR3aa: CASSETQYSNQPQHF
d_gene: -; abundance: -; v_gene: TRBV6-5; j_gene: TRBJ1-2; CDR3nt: TGTGCCAGCAGTTACTCGACACCCAAGTTGGGCTACACCTTC; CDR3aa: CASSYSTPKLGYTF
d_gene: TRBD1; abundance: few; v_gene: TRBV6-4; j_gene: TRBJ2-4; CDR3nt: TGTGCCAGCAGCAGGGACAGAGCCAAAAACATTCAGTACTTC; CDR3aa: CASSRDRAKNIQYF
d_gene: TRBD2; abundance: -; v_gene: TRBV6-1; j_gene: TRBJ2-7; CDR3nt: TGTGCCAGCAACCGGGCGGGAGGGGACTCCTACGAGCAGTACTTC; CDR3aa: CASNRAGGDSYEQYF
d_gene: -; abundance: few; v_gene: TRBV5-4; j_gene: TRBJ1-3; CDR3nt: TGTGCCAGCAGCTTCTCTGAGGCTGGAAACACCATATATTTT; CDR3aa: CASSFSEAGNTIYF
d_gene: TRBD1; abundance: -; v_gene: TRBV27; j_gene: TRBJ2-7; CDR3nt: TGTGCCAGCAGTCCGACGGGACAGGGGGCCGGGTACGAGCAGTACTTC; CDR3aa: CASSPTGQGAGYEQYF
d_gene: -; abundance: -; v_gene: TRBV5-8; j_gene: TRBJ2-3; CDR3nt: TGTGCCAGCAGCCTCAGCACAGATACGCAGTATTTT; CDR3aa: CASSLSTDTQYF
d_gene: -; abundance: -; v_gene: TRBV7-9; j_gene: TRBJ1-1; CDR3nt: TGTGCCAGCAGCCCCCCCCCGGGCAGGGGTGATTTTACTGAAGCTTTCTTT; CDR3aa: CASSPPPGRGDFTEAFF
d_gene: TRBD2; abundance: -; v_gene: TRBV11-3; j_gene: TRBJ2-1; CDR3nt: TGTGCCAGCAGCTTAAGGTCTAGCGGGGGTAATGAGCAGTTCTTC; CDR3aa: CASSLRSSGGNEQFF
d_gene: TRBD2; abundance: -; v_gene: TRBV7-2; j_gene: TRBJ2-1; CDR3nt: TGTGCCAGCAGCCAAACAGGACGACTAGCGGGAGGGCCGCTCTTC; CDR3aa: CASSQTGRLAGGPLF
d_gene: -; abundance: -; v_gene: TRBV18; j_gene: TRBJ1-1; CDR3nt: TGTGCCAGCTCACCACCCACAGCCCCGGCTAACACTGAAGCTTTCTTT; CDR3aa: CASSPPTAPANTEAFF
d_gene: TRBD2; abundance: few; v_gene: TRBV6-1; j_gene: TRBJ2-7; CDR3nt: TGTGCCAGCAGCGGACTAGCGGGGGACTCCTACGAGCAGTACTTC; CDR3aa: CASSGLAGDSYEQYF
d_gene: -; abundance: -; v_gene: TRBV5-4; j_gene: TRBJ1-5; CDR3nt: TGTGCCAGCATGAAAATACTGTGTAGCAATCAGCCCCAGCATTTT; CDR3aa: CASMKILCSNQPQHF
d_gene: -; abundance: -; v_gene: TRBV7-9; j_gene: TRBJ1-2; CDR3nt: TGTGCCAGCAGCTTAGGGGCGGGCAGCACAAACTATGGCTACACCTTC; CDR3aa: CASSLGAGSTNYGYTF
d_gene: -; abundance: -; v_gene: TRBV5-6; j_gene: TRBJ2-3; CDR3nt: TGTGCCAGCAGGCGGACAGCGCCCACAGATACGCAGTATTTT; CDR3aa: CASRRTAPTDTQYF
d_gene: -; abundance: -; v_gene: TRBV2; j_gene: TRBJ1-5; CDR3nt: TGTGCCAGCAGTGAGCGGGGGGCCCGGCAGCCCCAGCATTTT; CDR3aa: CASSERGARQPQHF
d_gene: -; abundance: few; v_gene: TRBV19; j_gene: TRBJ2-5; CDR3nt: TGTGCCAGTACCGAAAGGGGGTTCCAAGAGACCCAGTACTTC; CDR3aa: CASTERGFQETQYF
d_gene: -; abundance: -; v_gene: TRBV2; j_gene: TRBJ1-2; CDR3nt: TGTGCCAGCAGTGAATATTCAGTTAACTATGGCTACACCTTC; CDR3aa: CASSEYSVNYGYTF
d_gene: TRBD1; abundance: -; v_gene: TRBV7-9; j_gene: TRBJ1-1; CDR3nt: TGTGCCAGCAGCTTAGACAGGGGGGCTGAAGCTTTCTTT; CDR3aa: CASSLDRGAEAFF
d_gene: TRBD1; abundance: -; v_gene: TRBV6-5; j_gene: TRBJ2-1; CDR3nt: TGTGCCAGCAGTTTCAGGGGGCAAATCTACAATGAGCAGTTCTTC; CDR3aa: CASSFRGQIYNEQFF
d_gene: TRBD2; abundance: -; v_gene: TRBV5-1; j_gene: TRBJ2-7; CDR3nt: TGCGCCAGCAGCCCTAGCGGGAGCTACGAGCAGTACTTC; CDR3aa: CASSPSGSYEQYF
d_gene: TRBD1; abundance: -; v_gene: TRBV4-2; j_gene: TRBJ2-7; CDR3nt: TGTGCCAGCAGCCAAGATGGGACAGGGTTCTACGAGCAGTACTTC; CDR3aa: CASSQDGTGFYEQYF
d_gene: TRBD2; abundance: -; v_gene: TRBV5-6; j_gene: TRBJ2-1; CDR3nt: TGTGCCAGCAGCTACGACTGGCGGGAGGACTCTTACAATGAGCAGTTCTTC; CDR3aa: CASSYDWREDSYNEQFF
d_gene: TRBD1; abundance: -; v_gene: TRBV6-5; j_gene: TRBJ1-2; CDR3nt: TGTGCCAGCAGTTACGAGGGACAGGCATCCTATGGCTACACCTTC; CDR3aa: CASSYEGQASYGYTF
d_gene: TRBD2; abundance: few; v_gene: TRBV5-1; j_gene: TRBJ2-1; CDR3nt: TGCGCCAGCAGCCCCCTAGCGGGCCCTTACAATGAGCAGTTCTTC; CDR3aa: CASSPLAGPYNEQFF
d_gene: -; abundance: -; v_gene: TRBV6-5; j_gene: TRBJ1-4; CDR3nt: TGTGCCAGCAGTTACTCTGGAACAGCTAATGAAAAACTGTTTTTT; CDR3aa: CASSYSGTANEKLFF
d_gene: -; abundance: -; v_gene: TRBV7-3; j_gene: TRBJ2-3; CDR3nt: TGTGCCAGCAGCACCGGGAGCTCCACAGATACGCAGTATTTT; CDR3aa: CASSTGSSTDTQYF
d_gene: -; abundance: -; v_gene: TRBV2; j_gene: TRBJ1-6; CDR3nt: TGTGCCAGCAGTCCGCGGGGTAAGGGTCGTTCACCCCTCCACTTT; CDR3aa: CASSPRGKGRSPLHF
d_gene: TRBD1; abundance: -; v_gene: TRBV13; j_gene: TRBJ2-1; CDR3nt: TGTGCCAGCAGCTTAGGCCCTCTTGGACAGGGCAATGAGCAGTTCTTC; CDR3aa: CASSLGPLGQGNEQFF
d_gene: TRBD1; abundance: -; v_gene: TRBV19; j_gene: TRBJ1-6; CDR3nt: TGTGCCAGTACTCCGACAGGGAGTAATTCACCCCTCCACTTT; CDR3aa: CASTPTGSNSPLHF
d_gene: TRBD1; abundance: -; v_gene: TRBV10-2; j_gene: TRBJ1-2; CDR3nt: TGCGCCAGCAGAAAAGTAGACAGGGTCGAAGATGGCTACACCTTC; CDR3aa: CASRKVDRVEDGYTF
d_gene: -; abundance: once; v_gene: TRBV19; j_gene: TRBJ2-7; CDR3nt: TGTGCCAGTAGTACCCGGGACAACTCCTACGAGCAGTACTTC; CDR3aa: CASSTRDNSYEQYF
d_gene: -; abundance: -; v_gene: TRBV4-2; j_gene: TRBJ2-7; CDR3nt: TGTGCCAGCAGCCAAGAACTTTCCTACGAGCAGTACTTC; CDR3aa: CASSQELSYEQYF
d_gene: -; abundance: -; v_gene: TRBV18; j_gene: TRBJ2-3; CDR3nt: TGTGCCAGCTCACCCAGAGGCAGGGTCACAGATACGCAGTATTTT; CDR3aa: CASSPRGRVTDTQYF
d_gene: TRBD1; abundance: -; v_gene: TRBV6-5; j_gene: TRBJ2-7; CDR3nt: TGTGCCAGCAGTTCCGACCGGACAGGGGACTACGAGCAGTACTTC; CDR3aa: CASSSDRTGDYEQYF
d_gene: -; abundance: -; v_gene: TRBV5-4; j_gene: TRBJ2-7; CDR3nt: TGTGCCAGCAGCTTGGGAGTTGCTAAGAACGAGCAGTACTTC; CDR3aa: CASSLGVAKNEQYF
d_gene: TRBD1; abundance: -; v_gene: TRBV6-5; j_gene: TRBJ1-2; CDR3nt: TGTGCCAGCAGGAGGACAGGACCCTACTATGGCTACACCTTC; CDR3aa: CASRRTGPYYGYTF
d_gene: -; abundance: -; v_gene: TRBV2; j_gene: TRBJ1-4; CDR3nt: TGTGCCAGCAACGACCCTGCCCAAGGGGGAAATGAAAAACTGTTTTTT; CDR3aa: CASNDPAQGGNEKLFF
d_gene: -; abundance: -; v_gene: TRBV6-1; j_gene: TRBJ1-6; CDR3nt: TGTGCCAGCAGTGAAGCACGCCCTATGAATTCACCCCTCCACTTT; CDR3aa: CASSEARPMNSPLHF
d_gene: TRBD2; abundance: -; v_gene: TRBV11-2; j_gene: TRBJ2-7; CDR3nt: TGTGCCAGCAGCTCCAAATGGGCGGGAGGGTCCTACGAGCAGTACTTC; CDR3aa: CASSSKWAGGSYEQYF
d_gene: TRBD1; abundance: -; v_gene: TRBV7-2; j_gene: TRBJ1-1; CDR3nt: TGTGCCAGCAGCAGGGACGGGGACAGGGAGTTAAGGACTGAAGCTTTCTTT; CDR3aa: CASSRDGDRELRTEAFF
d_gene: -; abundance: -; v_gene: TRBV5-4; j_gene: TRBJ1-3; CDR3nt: TGTGCCAGCAGCTTGGTCCCGTCGATGAGGGGAAACACCATATATTTT; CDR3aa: CASSLVPSMRGNTIYF
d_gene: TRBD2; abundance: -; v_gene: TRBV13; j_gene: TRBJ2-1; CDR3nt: TGTGCCAGCAGCCCTAGCGGGAGGGTGCTCAATGAGCAGTTCTTC; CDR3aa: CASSPSGRVLNEQFF
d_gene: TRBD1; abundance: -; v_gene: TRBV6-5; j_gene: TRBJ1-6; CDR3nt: TGTGCCAGCAGTTCGGGACAGGGGAATTCACCCCTCCACTTT; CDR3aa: CASSSGQGNSPLHF
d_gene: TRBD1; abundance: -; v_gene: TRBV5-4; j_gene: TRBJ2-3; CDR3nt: TGTGCCAGCAGCACAAACAGGGGGCCAGATACGCAGTATTTT; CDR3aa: CASSTNRGPDTQYF
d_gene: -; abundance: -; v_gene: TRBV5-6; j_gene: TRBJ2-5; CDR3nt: TGTGCCAGCAGCGTAACAGGTACCCAAGAGACCCAGTACTTC; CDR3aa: CASSVTGTQETQYF
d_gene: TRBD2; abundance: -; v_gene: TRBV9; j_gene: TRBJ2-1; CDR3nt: TGTGCCAGCAGTGACCTCCCTAGCGGAGACAATGAGCAGTTCTTC; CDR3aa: CASSDLPSGDNEQFF
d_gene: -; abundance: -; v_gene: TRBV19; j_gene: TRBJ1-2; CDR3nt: TGTGCCAGTAGTACGTTCTCCGACTATGGCTACACCTTC; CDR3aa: CASSTFSDYGYTF
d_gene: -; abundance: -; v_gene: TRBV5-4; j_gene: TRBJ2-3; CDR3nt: TGTGCCAGCAGCTTGGACTTGGTAGTCACAGATACGCAGTATTTT; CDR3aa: CASSLDLVVTDTQYF